Below are 9 T cell receptor beta chains sequenced from a single sample in a study of vaccination effects on CD4 cells after COVID-19. These receptors are not linked to any known antigen. Libraries were prepared by immunoSEQ multiplex PCR; TCRdb keeps only in-frame clonotypes and omits some of them. Of roughly 70,000 clones in the sample, roughly 81% are singletons; the top ten hold roughly 1.6%. Sequencing followed a ViraFEST assay step that expanded antigen-specific CD4+ T cells with viral peptide pools. Isolation of CD4+ T cells took place after more than 9 days of culture. Two-dose BNT162b2 or mRNA-1273 vaccination was given to participants. Here the sequenced sample was CD4+ T cells from PBMCs cultured with HCoV-229E spike peptides, taken after COVID-19 vaccination. The receptors were gathered from a human donor who received a COVID-19 vaccine.

The V call is TRBV27, the J call TRBJ1-5; D is possibly TRBD1 (5 bases). This CDR3 is built from 18 residues. Germline CDR1 is MNHEY and CDR2 is SMNVEV (reference sequence). With 5 bases removed from V and 0 bases from J, the gap between germline ends came to 20 bases. The CDR3 loop is CASSPWGGTHYSNQPQHF. CDR3 nucleotide sequence: TGTGCCAGCAGTCCCTGGGGGGGAACACATTATAGCAATCAGCCCCAGCATTTT.

The V gene is TRBV6-5, the J gene TRBJ2-5, with D perhaps TRBD1 or TRBD2 (5 bases each). The length of the CDR3 is 13 residues. CDR1 is MNHEY, CDR2 SVGAGI, per germline. V shed 6 bases and J shed 7 bases, with 15 bases lying between them. This CDR3 reads CASSDTRGATQYF. The CDR3 region has the DNA TGTGCCAGCAGCGACACTAGAGGGGCGACCCAGTACTTC.

The chain has TRBV18 and TRBJ1-2; 7 bases are shared with TRBD1. CDR3 length: 16 residues. Germline-derived CDR1 and CDR2 are KGHSH and LQKENI. V dropped 3 bases and J dropped 2; count of bases not matched to a gene: 9. As DNA, the CDR3 is TGTGCCAGCTCACCGTATATGGACAGGCCGAACTATGGCTACACCTTC. Its translation: CASSPYMDRPNYGYTF.

This clone was counted once. CDR3 coding DNA: TGTGCCAGCACCAGGCCTCACTCTGGAAACACCATATATTTT. Protein: CASTRPHSGNTIYF. The genes are TRBV28 and TRBJ1-3; D not resolved. V lost 7 bases, J lost 0 bases, and 10 bases lay in between. The CDR3 loop spans 14 amino acids. Germline values: CDR1 MDHEN, CDR2 SYDVKM.

This clone was seen only a few times. The V and J genes are TRBV30 and TRBJ1-5; possible D gene TRBD1, 6 bases. The germline V and J ends were trimmed by 4 bases and 5 bases, with 12 bases remaining between them. The CDR3 loop spans 13 amino acids. Germline CDR1 and CDR2: GTSNPN and SVGIG (reference sequence). Here the CDR3 reads CAWNRGRDQPQHF. The CDR3 coding sequence is TGTGCCTGGAATCGGGGGCGAGATCAGCCCCAGCATTTT.

The V gene is TRBV29-1, the J gene TRBJ2-3, with D unclear. The CDR3 is 14 amino acids. V lost 2 bases, J lost 0 bases, and 9 bases lay in between. In germline, CDR1 is SQVTM, CDR2 ANQGSEA. The CDR3 bases are TGCAGCGTTGAAAGTACAGCGAGCACAGATACGCAGTATTTT. Translating gives CSVESTASTDTQYF.

V is TRBV7-9 and J is TRBJ1-4, with D possibly being TRBD1 (5 bases). CDR1 and CDR2 from the germline V gene are SEHNR and FQNEAQ (reference sequence). CDR3 length equals 14 residues. V was shortened by 4 bases and J by 4 bases, with 10 bases between the two germline ends. The CDR3 sequence: CASSWRTSNEKLFF. The CDR3, as DNA: TGTGCCAGCAGCTGGAGGACAAGTAATGAAAAACTGTTTTTT.

The chain joins TRBV2 to TRBJ1-6, with D hard to call. CDR3 length: 15 amino acids. Germline V gives CDR1 SNHLY, CDR2 FYNNEI. V lost 7 bases, J lost 0 bases, and 10 bases lay in between. CDR3 region: CASNGMSSYNSPLHF. CDR3 nucleotide sequence: TGTGCCAGCAACGGCATGAGCTCCTATAATTCACCCCTCCACTTT.

This sequence joins TRBV3-1 (or the pseudogene TRBV3-2) and TRBJ2-6; maybe TRBD1 (6 bases). Per germline, CDR1 LGHDT and CDR2 YNNKEL (reference sequence). CDR3 length equals 17 residues. Trimming cost V 3 bases and J 0 bases, with 12 bases left between them. The CDR3: CASSHQQGFSGANVLTF. Written as DNA, the CDR3 is TGTGCCAGCAGCCACCAACAGGGTTTCTCTGGGGCCAACGTCCTGACTTTC.